Shown below are 11 T cell receptor beta chains from a single sample sequenced in a study of T cell repertoires in cytomegalovirus infection. One entry per CDR3 protein, called by TCRdb with MiXCR from the reads. The repertoire includes some 920,000 distinct CDR3 sequences, about a third of them detected once, and more than 13% sits in the top ten. Their antigens remain unidentified. Sequences were derived from cultured CD8+ T cells from PBMCs, sampled from culture after CMV antigen stimulation. The source of these receptors is a human donor in good health (CMV status not recorded). Some clones in this sample may be carry-over from other donors' samples.

The V call is TRBV20-1, the J call TRBJ1-2; a weak D match, TRBD1 (6 bases). Germline CDR1 and CDR2: DFQATT and SNEGSKA (reference sequence). The V and J ends lost 0 bases and 2 bases respectively, with 10 bases between them. The CDR3 extends over 14 amino acids. The CDR3 DNA sequence: TGCAGTGCTAGAGATCAAGGGGGGAACTATGGCTACACCTTC. Its translation: CSARDQGGNYGYTF.

This clonotype was recorded at least ten times. The rearrangement links TRBV7-6 to TRBJ2-1; D call uncertain. This CDR3 comprises 13 residues. V was trimmed by 5 bases and J by 4 bases, leaving 9 bases between them. CDR1 and CDR2 (germline): SGHVS, FNYEAQ. Here the CDR3 reads CASSRTEYNEQFF. CDR3 sequence (DNA): TGTGCCAGCAGCCGTACAGAATACAATGAGCAGTTCTTC.

This clonotype was counted many times. The chain recombines TRBV7-8 with TRBJ2-2, with D maybe TRBD2 (6 bases). The CDR3 sequence is 15 residues long. Germline values: CDR1 SGHVS, CDR2 FQNEAQ. Trimming stripped 3 bases from V and 2 bases from J, with 10 bases between. In DNA, the CDR3 is TGTGCCAGCAGCTTCCTAGGACTAAACACCGGGGAGCTGTTTTTT. Translation: CASSFLGLNTGELFF.

This clonotype appeared a few times. The gene calls are TRBV5-6 and TRBJ1-1, with D hard to call. CDR1 is SGHDT, CDR2 YYEEEE, per germline. Trimming shortened V by 2 bases and J by 11 bases, and 19 bases separated the two germline ends. This CDR3 spans 14 amino acids. This CDR3 reads CASSFNRPSLQAFF. The DNA for the CDR3 is TGTGCCAGCAGCTTCAATCGCCCGTCCTTGCAGGCTTTCTTT.

The rearrangement uses TRBV4-1 and TRBJ1-2, with a tentative D call TRBD1 (5 bases). This CDR3 is 16 amino acids long. The germline V gene has CDR1 MGHRA and CDR2 YSYEKL. Trimming removed 4 bases at V and 2 bases at J, with 17 bases between. The CDR3 sequence: CASSRLQLGDNYGYTF. CDR3 nucleotide sequence: TGCGCCAGCAGCCGTCTACAACTAGGGGACAACTATGGCTACACCTTC.

This clonotype occurred a few times. In DNA, the CDR3 is TGTGCCAGCAGTAACCGACAGGGGTCTATGGAAGAGACCCAGTACTTC. It is translated as CASSNRQGSMEETQYF. This chain joins TRBV6-1 and TRBJ2-5; the match to TRBD1 covers 8 bases. Unmatched junction bases numbered 11, after V lost 5 bases and J lost 3 bases. The CDR3 contains 16 residues. Germline assignment: CDR1 MNHNS and CDR2 SASEGT.

The chain couples TRBV20-1 to TRBJ2-7; the match to TRBD1 covers 7 bases. V dropped 6 bases and J dropped 4; count of bases not matched to a gene: 9. Germline CDR1 reads DFQATT; CDR2 reads SNEGSKA (reference sequence). This CDR3 contains 13 residues. Here the CDR3 reads CSATGTAKYEQYF. Written as DNA, the CDR3 is TGCAGTGCGACCGGGACAGCAAAATACGAGCAGTACTTC.

The rearrangement uses TRBV4-3 and TRBJ2-1; 11 bases match TRBD2. Germline CDR1 and CDR2: LGHNA and YSLEER. The CDR3 runs to 16 residues. The ends lost 0 bases at V and 5 bases at J; junction bases unmatched: 3. The CDR3 loop reads CASSQDLAGGHNEQFF. CDR3 coding DNA: TGCGCCAGCAGCCAAGATTTAGCGGGGGGGCACAATGAGCAGTTCTTC.

This chain uses TRBV4-2 with TRBJ2-1, with D perhaps assigned TRBD1 or TRBD2 (5 bases each). Trimming shortened V by 1 base and J by 2 bases, and 12 bases separated the two germline ends. The CDR3 has 16 residues. CDR1 and CDR2 from the germline V gene are LGHNA and YNFKEQ. CDR3 sequence: CASSQVGTTAYNEQFF. The CDR3, as DNA: TGTGCCAGCAGCCAAGTGGGGACCACAGCCTACAATGAGCAGTTCTTC.

The rearrangement links TRBV13 to TRBJ2-3; the D call may be TRBD1 or TRBD2 (6 bases each). Per the germline V gene, CDR1 is PRHDT and CDR2 is FYEKMQ (reference sequence). This CDR3 contains 15 residues. Between the trimmed V and J ends, which lost 0 bases and 10 bases, there was a span of 17 bases. The CDR3 sequence: CASSLGEGGTQAQYF. CDR3 in DNA: TGTGCCAGCAGCTTAGGAGAGGGGGGAACACAAGCGCAGTATTTT.

This clonotype was detected ten times or more. V usage is TRBV2 and J usage is TRBJ1-2; maybe TRBD1 (6 bases). The V gene's germline CDR1 is SNHLY and CDR2 FYNNEI. V lost 3 bases and J 5 bases, leaving 13 bases between the germline ends. The CDR3 is 14 amino acids. The CDR3 nucleotides read TGTGCCAGCAGTGAGAGACAGGACCGATATGGCTACACCTTC. It specifies CASSERQDRYGYTF. The complete variable domain, with remaining parts taken from reference TRBV2 and TRBJ1-2, reads EPEVTQTPSHQVTQMGQEVILRCVPISNHLYFYWYRQILGQKVEFLVSFYNNEISEKSEIFDDQFSVERPDGSNFTLKIRSTKLEDSAMYFCASSERQDRYGYTFGSGTRLTVV.